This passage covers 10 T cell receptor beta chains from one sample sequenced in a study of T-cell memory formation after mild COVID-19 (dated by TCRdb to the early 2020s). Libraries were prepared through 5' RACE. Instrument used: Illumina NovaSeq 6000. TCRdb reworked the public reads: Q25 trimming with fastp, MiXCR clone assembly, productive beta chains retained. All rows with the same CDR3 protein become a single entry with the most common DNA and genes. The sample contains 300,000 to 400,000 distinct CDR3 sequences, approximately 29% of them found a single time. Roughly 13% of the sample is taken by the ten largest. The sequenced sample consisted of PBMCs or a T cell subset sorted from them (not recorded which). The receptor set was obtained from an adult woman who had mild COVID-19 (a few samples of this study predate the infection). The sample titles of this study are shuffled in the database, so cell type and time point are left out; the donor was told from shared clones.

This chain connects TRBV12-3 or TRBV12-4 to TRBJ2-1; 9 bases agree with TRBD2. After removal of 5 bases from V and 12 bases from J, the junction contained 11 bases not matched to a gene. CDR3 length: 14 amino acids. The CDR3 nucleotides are TGTGCCAGCAGTCCTAGCGGGAACCAGGGGAGGCAGTTCTTC. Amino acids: CASSPSGNQGRQFF.

This CDR3 reads CASRMGRNGELFF. The CDR3 DNA reads as TGTGCCAGCAGGATGGGCCGTAACGGGGAGCTGTTTTTT. This sequence joins TRBV6-1 and TRBJ2-2; unclear D gene. In germline, CDR1 is MNHNS, CDR2 SASEGT. Trimming stripped 6 bases from V and 7 bases from J, with 12 bases between. This CDR3 has 13 residues.

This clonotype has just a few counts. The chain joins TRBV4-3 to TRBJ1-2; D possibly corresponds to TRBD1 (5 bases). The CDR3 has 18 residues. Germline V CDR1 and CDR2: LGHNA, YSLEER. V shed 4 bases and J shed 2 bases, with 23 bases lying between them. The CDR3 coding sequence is TGCGCCAGCAGCCTAACCCTCTCCGGGGGGGGGATAAACTATGGCTACACCTTC. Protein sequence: CASSLTLSGGGINYGYTF.

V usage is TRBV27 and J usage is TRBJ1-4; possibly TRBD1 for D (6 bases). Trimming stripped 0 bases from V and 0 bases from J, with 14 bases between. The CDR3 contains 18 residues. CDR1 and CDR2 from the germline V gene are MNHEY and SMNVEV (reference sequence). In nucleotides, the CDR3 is TGTGCCAGCAGTTTATCGAGGGGGGACCTAGCAACTAATGAAAAACTGTTTTTT. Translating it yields CASSLSRGDLATNEKLFF.

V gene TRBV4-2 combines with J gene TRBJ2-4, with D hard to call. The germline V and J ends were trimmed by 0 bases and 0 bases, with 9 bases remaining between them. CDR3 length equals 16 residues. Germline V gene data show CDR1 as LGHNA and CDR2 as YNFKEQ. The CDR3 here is CASSQDRNLAKNIQYF. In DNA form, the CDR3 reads TGTGCCAGCAGCCAAGATAGGAACCTAGCCAAAAACATTCAGTACTTC.

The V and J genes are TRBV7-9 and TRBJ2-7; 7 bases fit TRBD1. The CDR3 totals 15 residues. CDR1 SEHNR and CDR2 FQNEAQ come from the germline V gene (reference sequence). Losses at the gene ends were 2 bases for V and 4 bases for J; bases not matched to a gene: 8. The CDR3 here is CASSLPYRGGYEQYF. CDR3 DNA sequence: TGTGCCAGCAGCTTACCCTACAGGGGTGGGTACGAGCAGTACTTC.

CDR3 coding DNA: TGTGCCAGCAGCCCATCATTCGAGGGGGGCTCCTACGAGCAGTACTTC. Its translation: CASSPSFEGGSYEQYF. V usage is TRBV7-6 and J usage is TRBJ2-7; tentatively, D is TRBD1 or TRBD2 (6 bases each). The length of the CDR3 is 16 residues. The V gene lost 5 bases and the J gene lost 0 bases, with 17 bases spanning the gap. Germline V gene data show CDR1 as SGHVS and CDR2 as FNYEAQ.

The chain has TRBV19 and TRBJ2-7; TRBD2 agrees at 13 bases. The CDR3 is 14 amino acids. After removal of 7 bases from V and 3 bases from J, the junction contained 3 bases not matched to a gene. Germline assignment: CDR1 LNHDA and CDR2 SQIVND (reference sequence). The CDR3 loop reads CASTRTSGSYEQYF. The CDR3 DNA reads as TGTGCCAGTACAAGGACTAGCGGGAGCTACGAGCAGTACTTC.

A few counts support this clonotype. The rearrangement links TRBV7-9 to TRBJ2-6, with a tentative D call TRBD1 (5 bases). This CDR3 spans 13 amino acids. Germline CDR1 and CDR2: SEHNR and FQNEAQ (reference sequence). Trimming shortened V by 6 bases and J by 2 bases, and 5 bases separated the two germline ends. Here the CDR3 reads CASRGPGANVLTF. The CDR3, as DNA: TGTGCCAGCAGGGGGCCTGGGGCCAACGTCCTGACTTTC.

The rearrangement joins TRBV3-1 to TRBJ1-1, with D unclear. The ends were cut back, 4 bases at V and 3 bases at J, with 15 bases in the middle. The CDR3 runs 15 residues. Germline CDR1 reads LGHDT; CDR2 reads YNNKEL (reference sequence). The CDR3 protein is CASSPNGRRDTEAFF. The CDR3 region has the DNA TGTGCCAGCAGCCCCAACGGTCGGAGGGACACTGAAGCTTTCTTT.